The clone carrying this TCR beta chain was seen repeatedly, ten times or more. What it recognizes is unknown. Authors' analysis steps: Across samples, TCR counts had a median of about 92,000 and ranged from 23,224 to 690,600. Via MiXCR, TCRdb re-called the RACE reads, giving one row per CDR3 protein. The V and J calls and clone size come from TCRdb's table, not from the authors' own analysis. The profile shows 95,000 to 150,000 distinct CDR3 sequences, 11% of them singletons. Noted time point: patch test 3, about 24 weeks after DPC sensitization. Treatment here: therapeutic diphenylcyclopropenone sensitization with weekly scalp DPC. Each patch test followed a blood draw. These data come from a study of human T cells and chemical hapten exposure. The overall study: A patient group, mainly female, showed alopecia areata, totalis or universalis. Study results and caveats: Controls formed significantly fewer large CDR3 similarity clusters than expanded TCRs did.

The CDR3 runs 16 residues. J lost 0 bases, V lost 4 bases, and 5 bases had no gene match. Germline V gives CDR1 MNHEY, CDR2 SVGAGI. This material consisted of whole blood, taken in connection with sensitization to the hapten diphenylcyclopropenone (DPC). The sequence came from a woman aged 45-60 years with alopecia areata. Some clones in this sample may be carry-over from other donors' samples. The rearrangement joins TRBV6-5 to TRBJ2-1, with 8 bases lining up with TRBD2. CDR3 sequence: CASSSGGGSSYNEQFF. CDR3 nucleotides: TGTGCCAGCAGTTCCGGCGGGGGGAGCTCCTACAATGAGCAGTTCTTC.